These 20 T cell receptor beta chains were sequenced from one sample in a study of T cell responses to AZD1222 COVID-19 vaccine. Produced via immunoSEQ multiplex PCR; TCRdb's table is partial and in-frame only. The sample has 90,000 to 100,000 clones, 87% seen once. The specimen comprised peripheral blood, sampled on day 0 of AZD1222 vaccination. Every receptor here comes from an adult in good health.

The rearrangement joins TRBV9 to TRBJ1-1; weak D call: TRBD1 (5 bases). CDR3 size: 17 residues. V dropped 0 bases and J dropped 5 bases, with 20 bases sitting between them. Germline-derived CDR1 and CDR2 are SGDLS and YYNGEE. This CDR3 is CASSVGGRVGPRTEAFF. DNA for the CDR3: TGTGCCAGCAGCGTAGGGGGACGGGTGGGCCCTAGGACTGAAGCTTTCTTT.

V usage is TRBV4-3 and J usage is TRBJ2-1; 8 bases are shared with TRBD2. The junction had 5 bases not matched to a gene; V was cut back by 0 bases and J by 7 bases. The CDR3 has 15 residues. Germline V gene lookup returns CDR1 LGHNA and CDR2 YSLEER. The CDR3 reads CASSQEGGRLNEQFF. CDR3 DNA: TGCGCCAGCAGCCAAGAGGGCGGGAGGTTAAATGAGCAGTTCTTC.

This rearrangement joins TRBV7-2 to TRBJ2-1, with 8 bases fitting TRBD2. With V trimmed by 1 base and J by 6 bases, 8 bases remained unmatched. From germline, CDR1 is SGHTA and CDR2 FQGNSA. CDR3 length: 16 residues. The CDR3 nucleotides are TGTGCCAGCAGCTTAGGGGGTAGCGGGACCTTCAATGAGCAGTTCTTC. This sequence encodes CASSLGGSGTFNEQFF.

Comments on this clone: This sample also contains other DNA sequences that code for the same CDR3. V is TRBV27 and J is TRBJ2-7, with TRBD2 as a possible D gene (5 bases). Trimming took 4 bases from V and 6 from J, leaving 16 bases between them. Per the germline V gene, CDR1 is MNHEY and CDR2 is SMNVEV (reference sequence). The CDR3 length is 14 residues. CDR3 nucleotide sequence: TGTGCCAGCAGTTCAGCCGGGAAACGGAGCGAGCAGTACTTC. Its protein is CASSSAGKRSEQYF.

J is TRBJ1-3 and V is TRBV5-1, with no clear D. With 4 bases removed from V and 2 bases from J, the gap between germline ends came to 7 bases. Germline assignment: CDR1 SGHRS and CDR2 YFSETQ. The CDR3 extends over 13 amino acids. The CDR3 coding sequence is TGCGCCAGCAGCCCCGTCGCTGGAAACACCATATATTTT. Protein product: CASSPVAGNTIYF.

This chain connects TRBV24-1 to TRBJ1-2, with unresolved D. The CDR3 length is 12 residues. The V gene lost 7 bases and the J gene lost 8 bases, with 13 bases spanning the gap. Germline assignment: CDR1 KGHDR and CDR2 SFDVKD. The CDR3 reads CATRLSAQGYTF. CDR3 DNA sequence: TGTGCCACCAGGCTGAGCGCACAGGGCTACACCTTC.

The rearrangement uses TRBV7-9 and TRBJ1-2; 9 bases are shared with TRBD1. Germline V gene lookup returns CDR1 SEHNR and CDR2 FQNEAQ (reference sequence). This CDR3 is 19 amino acids long. V shed 5 bases and J 0 bases; nucleotides not matched to a gene: 16. CDR3 region: CASSDETYRGRRANYGYTF. DNA of the CDR3: TGTGCCAGCAGCGACGAGACTTACAGGGGGCGGAGAGCTAACTATGGCTACACCTTC.

The J gene is TRBJ1-2, the V gene TRBV5-1; D is possibly TRBD1 (6 bases). CDR1 is SGHRS, CDR2 YFSETQ, per germline. CDR3 length: 15 amino acids. Trimming pared 4 bases from V and 2 bases from J, leaving 15 bases between. The CDR3 DNA is TGCGCCAGCAGCCAAACCGGACAGTCAAACTATGGCTACACCTTC. As protein: CASSQTGQSNYGYTF.

The chain couples TRBV6-5 to TRBJ1-1; 8 positions agree with TRBD1. Trimming at V came to 4 bases and at J to 8 bases, leaving 12 bases not matched to a gene. The CDR3 runs to 15 residues. Germline assignment: CDR1 MNHEY and CDR2 SVGAGI. The DNA for the CDR3 is TGTGCCAGCAGTTCCCCCCCGGGACAGGCCTCAGAAGCTTTCTTT. Amino acids: CASSSPPGQASEAFF.

The chain recombines TRBV15 with TRBJ1-6; D uncertain. CDR3 length: 18 residues. With 0 bases removed from V and 0 bases from J, the gap between germline ends came to 12 bases. Germline CDR1 LNHNV, CDR2 YYDKDF (reference sequence). The CDR3 nucleotides read TGTGCCACCAGCAGAGAGGTTCCGGGAGGCTCCTATAATTCACCCCTCCACTTT. Its translation is CATSREVPGGSYNSPLHF.

The V and J genes are TRBV5-6 and TRBJ2-7; 7 positions match TRBD1. Germline-derived CDR1 and CDR2 are SGHDT and YYEEEE. The CDR3 runs 14 residues. V shed 4 bases, J shed 3 bases, and the junction held 7 bases outside the gene matches. The CDR3 reads CASSRTGTDYEQYF. CDR3 sequence (DNA): TGTGCCAGCAGCCGAACCGGGACAGACTACGAGCAGTACTTC.

The J gene is TRBJ2-5, the V gene TRBV9; tentatively, D is TRBD2 (5 bases). Between the trimmed V and J ends, which lost 0 bases and 2 bases, there was a span of 11 bases. The CDR3 covers 15 residues. CDR1 is SGDLS and CDR2 is YYNGEE in the germline V gene. The chain's CDR3 is CASSVGPGSQETQYF. CDR3 bases: TGTGCCAGCAGCGTAGGGCCGGGGAGTCAAGAGACCCAGTACTTC.

The V call is TRBV2, the J call TRBJ2-5; tentatively, D is TRBD1 (6 bases). Trimming removed 8 bases from V and 4 bases from J, with 17 bases in between. CDR1 is SNHLY, CDR2 FYNNEI, per germline. The CDR3 consists of 14 residues. DNA for the CDR3: TGTGCCAGCCGATTCCAGGGGCCGGGAGAGACCCAGTACTTC. Translated: CASRFQGPGETQYF. Full variable domain (outside the CDR3, taken from reference TRBV2 and TRBJ2-5): EPEVTQTPSHQVTQMGQEVILRCVPISNHLYFYWYRQILGQKVEFLVSFYNNEISEKSEIFDDQFSVERPDGSNFTLKIRSTKLEDSAMYFCASRFQGPGETQYFGPGTRLLVL.

Here the CDR3 DNA reads TGCGCCAGCAGGGCCCCGGACAGCTATTCCTACGAGCAGTACTTC. The encoded protein is CASRAPDSYSYEQYF. This sequence joins TRBV10-2 and TRBJ2-7, with D possibly matching TRBD1 (6 bases). The CDR3 is 15 residues long. V was pared by 6 bases and J by 1 base, with 16 bases between. Germline lookup yields CDR1 WSHSY and CDR2 SAAADI.

In its sample, this clone was seen once. The genes are TRBV30 and TRBJ1-2; D gene unclear. The CDR3 covers 14 residues. Germline V gene sequence: CDR1 GTSNPN, CDR2 SVGIG (reference sequence). V was pared by 0 bases and J by 4 bases, with 12 bases between. DNA for the CDR3: TGTGCCTGGAGTGTAGGCGGGAGCTCCTATGGCTACACCTTC. It codes for CAWSVGGSSYGYTF. The complete variable domain, with remaining parts taken from reference TRBV30 and TRBJ1-2, reads SQTIHQWPATLVQPVGSPLSLECTVEGTSNPNLYWYRQAAGRGLQLLFYSVGIGQISSEVPQNLSASRPQDRQFILSSKKLLLSDSGFYLCAWSVGGSSYGYTFGSGTRLTVV.

The rearrangement uses TRBV29-1 and TRBJ1-2, with unresolved D. The germline CDR1 and CDR2 sequences are SQVTM and ANQGSEA. The CDR3 contains 13 residues. The V gene lost 6 bases and the J gene lost 1 base, with 12 bases spanning the gap. Written as DNA, the CDR3 is TGCAGCGTCCGAGGCGGAGTTAACTATGGCTACACCTTC. Protein: CSVRGGVNYGYTF.

Points on this clone: One end of the junction does not line up with germline, which may come from a read error. The chain uses TRBV5-1 and TRBJ2-1; TRBD2 is a possible D gene (5 bases). The CDR3 extends over 13 amino acids. The germline V gene has CDR1 SGHRS and CDR2 YFSETQ. CDR3 nucleotide sequence: TGTGCCAGCAGCTCCGTACTAGACAATGAGCAGTTCTTC. It is translated as CASSSVLDNEQFF.

In nucleotides, the CDR3 is TGTGCCAGCAGAGAACTAGCGGGGCCCCAGTACGTC. Its protein is CASRELAGPQYV. The genes are TRBV6-6 and TRBJ2-7, with 10 bases fitting TRBD2. The CDR3 extends over 12 amino acids. The V and J ends lost 6 bases and 10 bases, in that order; junction bases with no gene match: 6. The V gene's germline CDR1 is MNHNY and CDR2 SVGAGI (reference sequence).

The J gene is TRBJ2-3, the V gene TRBV7-8; 10 bases align to TRBD2. This CDR3 has 18 residues. The germline V gene has CDR1 SGHVS and CDR2 FQNEAQ. The ends lost 2 bases at V and 2 bases at J; junction bases unmatched: 10. In DNA, the CDR3 is TGTGCCAGCAGCTTAACTTTGGCTAGCGGGAGTTCCACAGATACGCAGTATTTT. Protein: CASSLTLASGSSTDTQYF.

The J gene is TRBJ1-3, the V gene TRBV12-3 or TRBV12-4, with no clear D. The V end lost 3 bases, the J end lost 9 bases, and 12 bases lay between the germline ends. The CDR3 extends over 13 amino acids. CDR3 DNA sequence: TGTGCCAGCAGTTTGGCTACGGGAGCCACCATATATTTT. Its protein is CASSLATGATIYF.